This TCR beta chain was identified during a study of chemoradiotherapy in HPV16-positive cancers. Whole-study context: Candidate HPV-specific T-cell clones and common TCR motifs came from functional assays in a couple of HPV16-positive patients.

Assay used: immunoSEQ multiplex PCR; TCRdb lists only in-frame clones, some missing. The repertoire holds roughly 11,000 clones, with more than 70% as singletons. Whole-study findings and limits: The functional HPV-specific definition rests on just a couple of HPV16-positive patients. Better recurrence-free survival went with HPV-responsive T-cell expansion in HPV16-positive patients. During treatment, candidate HPV-specific clones and E7-related motifs expanded in tumor.

Of note for this clone: The antigen remains unidentified.

The CDR3 totals 13 residues. Germline V lookup: CDR1 MNHEY, CDR2 SMNVEV (reference sequence). The V end lost 8 bases, the J end lost 0 bases, and 10 bases lay between the germline ends. The chain uses TRBV27 and TRBJ1-1; D is unresolved. Sampling was done from a patient who underwent chemoradiotherapy. The TCR comes from a human donor with HPV-associated anogenital cancer. As DNA, the CDR3 is TGTGCCAGCCATACAGACATGAACACTGAAGCTTTCTTT. Protein sequence: CASHTDMNTEAFF.